The following is a T cell receptor beta chain sequence with its context. Its antigen is unknown. Alongside a J-beta primer mix, a sample-barcoded 5' primer served in a second PCR lasting roughly 6 to 11 cycles. TCRdb reprocessed the 5' RACE reads with MiXCR, giving one entry per CDR3 protein. This table has 1.5 million to 2 million distinct CDR3 sequences, roughly 50% appearing once. The sample originates from a study of blood T cells in healthy people across ages. General observations from the study: It was not known whether donors were CMV positive (a possible confounder of expanded clonotype changes).

Germline V gene sequence: CDR1 DFQATT, CDR2 SNEGSKA (reference sequence). This CDR3 is built from 17 residues. The junction had 8 bases not matched to a gene; V was cut back by 2 bases and J by 2 bases. The receptor comes from a woman aged 35 to 49 in good health. The sequenced sample was blood. V gene TRBV20-1 combines with J gene TRBJ2-3; 12 bases fit TRBD2. The CDR3 is CSARLAGGILLTDTQYF. Here the CDR3 DNA reads TGCAGTGCTAGACTAGCGGGGGGGATCCTCCTCACAGATACGCAGTATTTT.